A selection of T cell receptor beta chains follows, all from one sample in a study of blood T cell repertoires in COVID-19. Profiling relied on immunoSEQ multiplex PCR, and the TCRdb table lists in-frame clones only, not all of them. This sample has 100,000 to 120,000 clones, with about 88% found just once. Material for sequencing was peripheral blood. The receptors originated from a woman in her forties or fifties with acute or convalescent COVID-19. Both conserved end residues are trimmed from each CDR3. The order of the fields is D gene, V gene, CDR3 protein. A D gene is named only where the DNA matches it firmly.

. TRBV21-1 ASSKGDYAYEQY
. TRBV18 ASSLVGGENTEAF
TRBD1 TRBV19 ASSIGTGDEQY
. TRBV7-2 ASRENSGGSNEQY
TRBD1 TRBV20-1 SASPGQGQYQPQH
. TRBV7-9 ASSLIAGQETQY
. TRBV3-1/TRBV3-2 ASSQGPKTKSAQY
TRBD1 TRBV5-1 ASSLVGQGATSNSPLH
. TRBV12-3/TRBV12-4 ASSLAGVGELF
. TRBV5-5 ASSVGQSPYEQY
TRBD2 TRBV5-1 ASSEGLAGWETQY
TRBD1 TRBV19 ATWDREEYGYT
TRBD2 TRBV7-9 ASSSSSGKTYEQY
. TRBV6-5 ASRGAGNTIY
TRBD1 TRBV4-2 ASSTRTGGPMKQY
. TRBV6-5 ASRRIGGGIGELF
TRBD2 TRBV11-2 ASSQGLAGGGYEQY
TRBD2 TRBV4-2 ASSQVGAGGSYNEQF
TRBD1 TRBV11-3 ASSLGGRQGRLQETQY
. TRBV2 ASTRGVDTGELF
TRBD1 TRBV7-9 ASSARDSPYEQY
. TRBV24-1 ATSDRYEQY
TRBD2 TRBV27 ASRRDYDTGELF
. TRBV9 ASSYREGQPQH
. TRBV2 AASLDSRGNTEAF
. TRBV10-1 ASSEPEVPEQY
. TRBV2 ASSEGEVNQPQH
. TRBV28 ASSAHFGSQYNEQF
TRBD2 TRBV15 ATSRDGLAGGEQF
. TRBV7-8 ASSLDRASAEAF
TRBD1 TRBV5-1 ASSGDRVHEQY